This T cell receptor (beta chain) was profiled in a study of blood T cell repertoires in COVID-19. The protocol was immunoSEQ multiplex PCR, while the TCRdb copy is restricted to in-frame clones and leaves out a portion. Of under 80,000 clones in the sample, 85% were seen once. Trimming removed 10 bases from V and 6 bases from J; junction bases left unmatched: 23. CDR3 length equals 19 residues. The germline V gene encodes CDR1 KGHDR and CDR2 SFDVKD. V is TRBV24-1 and J is TRBJ1-6, with TRBD1 matching over 7 bases. The sequence was collected from a man aged 65 to 85 with acute or convalescent COVID-19. The source material was peripheral blood. In nucleotides, the CDR3 is TGTGCCACTACCCTAGATGGAACAATACCGGGACAGCCTAATTCACCCCTCCACTTT. Protein: CATTLDGTIPGQPNSPLHF.